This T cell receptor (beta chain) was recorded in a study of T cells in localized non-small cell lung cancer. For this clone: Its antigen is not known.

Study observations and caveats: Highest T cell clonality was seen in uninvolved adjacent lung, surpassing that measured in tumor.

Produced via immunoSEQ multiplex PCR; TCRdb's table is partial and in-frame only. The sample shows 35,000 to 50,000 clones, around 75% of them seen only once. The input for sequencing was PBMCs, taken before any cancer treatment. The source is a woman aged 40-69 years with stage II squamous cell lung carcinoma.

CDR3 sequence: CASSLGTGGTGELFF. CDR3 nucleotides: TGTGCCAGCAGCTTGGGGACAGGAGGGACCGGGGAGCTGTTTTTT. V gene TRBV5-5 combines with J gene TRBJ2-2; maybe TRBD1 (7 bases). Per germline, CDR1 SGHKS and CDR2 YYEKEE (reference sequence). The CDR3 spans 15 residues. V gave up 0 bases and J gave up 5 bases, with 11 bases separating them.